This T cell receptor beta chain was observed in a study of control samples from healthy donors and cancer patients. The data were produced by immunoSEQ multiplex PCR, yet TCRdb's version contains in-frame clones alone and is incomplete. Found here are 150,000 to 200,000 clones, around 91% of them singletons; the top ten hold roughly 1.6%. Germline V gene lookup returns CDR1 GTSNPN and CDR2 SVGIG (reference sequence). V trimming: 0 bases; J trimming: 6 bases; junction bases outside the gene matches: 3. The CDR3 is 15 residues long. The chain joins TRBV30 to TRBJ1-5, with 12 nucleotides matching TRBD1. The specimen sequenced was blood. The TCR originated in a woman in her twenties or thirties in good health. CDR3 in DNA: TGTGCCTGGAGTGTTGGGACAGGGGGCGGTCAGCCCCAGCATTTT. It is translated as CAWSVGTGGGQPQHF.